This T cell receptor beta chain was retrieved from a study of cytomegalovirus exposure and HLA in healthy donors. The primer mix had 60 Vbeta and 13 Jbeta primers. Only in-frame clones appear in the TCRdb table, and some are missing; sequencing was by immunoSEQ multiplex PCR. Here the sample spans around 230,000 clones, around 80% being singletons. Trimming removed 3 bases from V and 4 bases from J, with 22 bases in between. The CDR3 has 17 residues. Germline V CDR1 and CDR2: SGHNT, YYREEE (reference sequence). In regard to this clone: Its target is unknown.

Whole-study results and caveats: Trimming of TCR beta V- and J-genes showed a link, identified in a later analysis, to a missense DCLRE1C variant.

Sequenced material: PBMCs. This sequence was found in a man aged 35-49 years in good health and CMV-seropositive. The chain has TRBV5-4 and TRBJ1-1, with D possibly being TRBD1 (5 bases). The CDR3 loop reads CASSSRGGEVRGTEAFF. The CDR3 DNA reads as TGTGCCAGCAGCTCGCGGGGGGGTGAAGTGCGTGGCACTGAAGCTTTCTTT.